The table lists the clone carrying this TCR beta chain with a few counts. What it recognizes is unknown. This record belongs to a study of regulatory T cells in long-lasting Graves disease. Study findings and constraints: Less diverse TCR repertoires were seen in persistent Graves' patients than in newly diagnosed ones.

CDR3-region Arm-PCR and iRepertoire HTBI primers produced the TCR beta libraries. Each CDR3 protein is one row after TCRdb ran MiXCR on the multiplex PCR reads. This sample has fewer than 650,000 distinct CDR3 sequences, with 16% found just once. Time point in this sample: newly diagnosed GD, antithyroid drugs for less than 3 months. Extracted PBMC RNA gave rise to the TCR library. The data were also submitted as part of a second study, on T cells in Graves' hyperthyroidism and ophthalmopathy. As reported in that work: Model-based prediction identified ophthalmopathy a median 6.5 months prior to its onset.

This TCR was recovered from a woman younger than 45 with Graves disease. The sample here was peripheral blood mononuclear cells (PBMCs), taken at new diagnosis, from a patient treated with antithyroid drugs.

CDR3 in DNA: TGCGCCAGCAGCCCCTGGCAGGGGGCCTACAATGAGCAGTTCTTC. As protein: CASSPWQGAYNEQFF. This rearrangement joins TRBV5-1 to TRBJ2-1; 7 bases agree with TRBD1. This CDR3 has 15 amino acids. Trimming took 4 bases from V and 2 from J; bases not matched to a gene: 6. Germline lookup yields CDR1 SGHRS and CDR2 YFSETQ.